The 24 T cell receptor beta chains below all came from one sample that was sequenced in a study of radiation and T cells in renal cell carcinoma. Sample time point: blood 2 weeks post-SBRT. The treatment denotes: 15 Gy SBRT to primary tumor, nephrectomy 4 weeks later. Clones were read by immunoSEQ multiplex PCR, and TCRdb kept only the in-frame ones, dropping some. The repertoire includes about 26,000 clones, 81% of them detected once, and under 40% sits in the top ten. The sample here was blood, taken from a patient whose treatment included radiotherapy and nephrectomy. The receptor source for this set is a man aged 60 to 69 with renal cell carcinoma.

The J gene is TRBJ1-1, the V gene TRBV5-1; possibly TRBD1 for D (6 bases). This CDR3 has 18 amino acids. The germline V gene has CDR1 SGHRS and CDR2 YFSETQ. Trimming removed 3 bases at V and 4 bases at J, with 25 bases between. The CDR3 DNA reads TGCGCCAGCAGCTCGGACCCAGGGGATCGAGAATTTATCACTGAAGCTTTCTTT. Amino acid sequence: CASSSDPGDREFITEAFF.

V and J are TRBV9 and TRBJ2-3, with 8 bases that match TRBD2. From germline, CDR1 is SGDLS and CDR2 YYNGEE. CDR3 length: 16 amino acids. V dropped 0 bases and J dropped 1; count of bases not matched to a gene: 4. The chain's CDR3 is CASSVGASGRTDTQYF. The CDR3 region has the DNA TGTGCCAGCAGCGTAGGGGCTAGCGGGCGCACAGATACGCAGTATTTT.

The chain has TRBV2 and TRBJ2-6; D unresolved. Trimming removed 5 bases at V and 0 bases at J, with 8 bases between. The CDR3 loop spans 15 amino acids. In germline, CDR1 is SNHLY, CDR2 FYNNEI. CDR3 nucleotide sequence: TGTGCCAGCAGTAGGGCCAGCTCTGGGGCCAACGTCCTGACTTTC. Its translation is CASSRASSGANVLTF.

The rearrangement joins TRBV5-1 to TRBJ1-2; perhaps TRBD1 as D (5 bases). This CDR3 has 14 amino acids. Trimming shortened V by 0 bases and J by 5 bases, and 11 bases separated the two germline ends. Germline V gene lookup returns CDR1 SGHRS and CDR2 YFSETQ. The chain's CDR3 is CASSLVPQDYGYTF. CDR3 sequence (DNA): TGCGCCAGCAGCTTGGTGCCACAGGATTATGGCTACACCTTC. The full variable domain, in which reference TRBV5-1 and TRBJ1-2 provide the parts outside the CDR3, is KAGVTQTPRYLIKTRGQQVTLSCSPISGHRSVSWYQQTPGQGLQFLFEYFSETQRNKGNFPGRFSGRQFSNSRSEMNVSTLELGDSALYLCASSLVPQDYGYTFGSGTRLTVV.

The V gene is TRBV7-9, the J gene TRBJ1-2; D might be TRBD1 (5 bases). The germline V and J ends were trimmed by 1 base and 4 bases, with 13 bases remaining between them. Germline V lookup: CDR1 SEHNR, CDR2 FQNEAQ (reference sequence). The CDR3 sequence is 15 residues long. CDR3 DNA sequence: TGTGCCAGCAGCTTAGGTGGGGGGTTCGGCTATGGCTACACCTTC. Amino acid sequence: CASSLGGGFGYGYTF. The full variable domain, completed using reference TRBV7-9 and TRBJ1-2, is DTGVSQNPRHKITKRGQNVTFRCDPISEHNRLYWYRQTLGQGPEFLTYFQNEAQLEKSRLLSDRFSAERPKGSFSTLEIQRTEQGDSAMYLCASSLGGGFGYGYTFGSGTRLTVV.

This clone was seen only a few times. The rearrangement links TRBV30 to TRBJ1-1, with D unresolved. Germline values: CDR1 GTSNPN, CDR2 SVGIG (reference sequence). The CDR3 covers 12 residues. Trimming removed 2 bases from V and 1 base from J, with 5 bases in between. CDR3 region: CAWSFWNTEAFF. CDR3 sequence (DNA): TGTGCCTGGAGTTTTTGGAACACTGAAGCTTTCTTT.

The V and J genes are TRBV16 and TRBJ1-3, with a possible D match to TRBD1 (6 bases). V lost 3 bases to trimming and J lost 0 bases, with 15 bases between them. The germline CDR1 and CDR2 sequences are KGHSY and FQNENV. The CDR3 totals 17 residues. The CDR3 DNA reads TGTGCCAGCAGCCACCGTGGACAGTCAAACTCTGGAAACACCATATATTTT. Protein product: CASSHRGQSNSGNTIYF.

V is TRBV14 and J is TRBJ1-1; TRBD1 agrees at 7 bases. Germline-derived CDR1 and CDR2 are SGHDN and FVKESK. This CDR3 contains 13 residues. After removal of 4 bases from V and 3 bases from J, the junction contained 2 bases not matched to a gene. The DNA of the CDR3 is TGTGCCAGCAGCCTCCAGGGGGACACTGAAGCTTTCTTT. Its protein is CASSLQGDTEAFF.

The chain joins TRBV2 to TRBJ2-7, with 10 nucleotides matching TRBD1. Losses at the gene ends were 4 bases for V and 2 bases for J; bases not matched to a gene: 5. The germline V gene has CDR1 SNHLY and CDR2 FYNNEI. The CDR3 is 15 residues long. CDR3 bases: TGTGCCAGCAGTGTTGCTGGGACAGGGGCCTACGAGCAGTACTTC. It is translated as CASSVAGTGAYEQYF.

The rearrangement links TRBV18 to TRBJ2-1, with 13 bases identical to TRBD2. V lost 1 base to trimming and J lost 4 bases; unmatched junction nucleotides: 4. Looked up from germline, CDR1 is KGHSH and CDR2 is LQKENI. The CDR3 loop spans 17 amino acids. The CDR3, as DNA: TGTGCCAGCTCACCACAATCACTAGCGGGAGGGTACAATGAGCAGTTCTTC. Translating it yields CASSPQSLAGGYNEQFF.

The V call is TRBV5-1, the J call TRBJ1-1, with D maybe TRBD1 (5 bases). Trimming took 7 bases from V and 3 from J, leaving 13 bases between them. Germline V gene sequence: CDR1 SGHRS, CDR2 YFSETQ. The CDR3 sequence is 13 residues long. The chain's CDR3 is CASSPGADTEAFF. The CDR3 DNA follows: TGCGCCAGCTCCCCTGGGGCCGACACTGAAGCTTTCTTT.

The genes are TRBV18 and TRBJ2-2; D is undetermined. Trimming left V 3 bases short and J 1 base short, with 9 bases between. Germline V gives CDR1 KGHSH, CDR2 LQKENI. The CDR3 loop spans 15 amino acids. CDR3 nucleotides: TGTGCCAGCTCACCTAACAGAGGGAACACCGGGGAGCTGTTTTTT. Translating it yields CASSPNRGNTGELFF.

The rearrangement uses TRBV18 and TRBJ1-1; TRBD1 might be the D (6 bases). V lost 2 bases and J 12 bases, leaving 13 bases between the germline ends. Germline V gives CDR1 KGHSH, CDR2 LQKENI. The CDR3 length is 12 residues. As DNA, the CDR3 is TGTGCCAGCTCACCAAAATCAGGGGATACTTTCTTT. It encodes CASSPKSGDTFF. The full variable domain, completed using reference TRBV18 and TRBJ1-1, is NAGVMQNPRHLVRRRGQEARLRCSPMKGHSHVYWYRQLPEEGLKFMVYLQKENIIDESGMPKERFSAEFPKEGPSILRIQQVVRGDSAAYFCASSPKSGDTFFGQGTRLTVV.

The genes are TRBV10-1 and TRBJ2-1; D ambiguous. This CDR3 comprises 12 residues. Germline V gene sequence: CDR1 WNHNN, CDR2 SYGVQD (reference sequence). The V and J ends lost 2 bases and 5 bases respectively, with 4 bases between them. As DNA, the CDR3 is TGCGCCAGCAGTGAGAACAACAATGAGCAGTTCTTC. Its translation: CASSENNNEQFF.

The chain employs TRBV18 and TRBJ1-2; perhaps TRBD1 as D (6 bases). In germline, CDR1 is KGHSH, CDR2 LQKENI. The length of the CDR3 is 16 residues. V was pared by 3 bases and J by 5 bases, with 19 bases between. CDR3 nucleotide sequence: TGTGCCAGCTCACCGACAGGTCATGCGCTTGATTATGGCTACACCTTC. Its protein product is CASSPTGHALDYGYTF.

V gene TRBV27 combines with J gene TRBJ2-1, with TRBD2 matching 12 bases. Germline V CDR1 and CDR2: MNHEY, SMNVEV (reference sequence). V shed 6 bases, J shed 4 bases, and the junction held 10 bases outside the gene matches. This CDR3 spans 17 amino acids. The CDR3 DNA reads as TGTGCCAGCAGCCTCAACTTCCTAGCGGGGGGGTACAATGAGCAGTTCTTC. It specifies CASSLNFLAGGYNEQFF.

The J gene is TRBJ1-1, the V gene TRBV7-6, with 7 bases lining up with TRBD1. The CDR3 is made up of 17 amino acids. V lost 3 bases, J lost 6 bases, and 16 bases stayed unmatched. Germline-derived CDR1 and CDR2 are SGHVS and FNYEAQ. The CDR3 DNA follows: TGTGCCAGCAGCTTTCAACAGGGGAGGGCTTTGGGTCCTGAAGCTTTCTTT. Translated: CASSFQQGRALGPEAFF.

This rearrangement joins TRBV7-9 to TRBJ1-3; tentatively, D is TRBD1 (5 bases). The CDR3 has 15 amino acids. V lost 1 base, J lost 2 bases, and 9 bases lay in between. Germline loops: CDR1 SEHNR, CDR2 FQNEAQ (reference sequence). This CDR3 is CASSLGRDAGNTIYF. In nucleotides, the CDR3 is TGTGCCAGCAGCTTAGGTAGGGACGCTGGAAACACCATATATTTT.

This chain joins TRBV6-5 and TRBJ2-5; 7 bases map to TRBD1. The CDR3 spans 16 residues. V lost 0 bases to trimming and J lost 5 bases; unmatched junction nucleotides: 9. Germline V gene sequence: CDR1 MNHEY, CDR2 SVGAGI. The CDR3 DNA follows: TGTGCCAGCAGTTACTCAATAGGCAGGGGGACGGAGACCCAGTACTTC. Its translation: CASSYSIGRGTETQYF.

V usage is TRBV27 and J usage is TRBJ2-5, with D perhaps given as TRBD1 or TRBD2 (5 bases each). Germline assignment: CDR1 MNHEY and CDR2 SMNVEV (reference sequence). This CDR3 is 12 amino acids long. V was clipped by 8 bases and J by 5 bases, with 12 bases between them. CDR3 loop: CASGDRLETQYF. As DNA, the CDR3 is TGTGCCAGCGGGGACCGACTGGAGACCCAGTACTTC.

The chain has TRBV4-3 and TRBJ2-2; D is possibly TRBD1 or TRBD2 (5 bases each). The length of the CDR3 is 15 residues. Germline V gene sequence: CDR1 LGHNA, CDR2 YSLEER. Trimming took 1 base from V and 5 from J, leaving 11 bases between them. CDR3 protein: CASSQASGRTGELFF. CDR3 DNA sequence: TGCGCCAGCAGCCAAGCATCAGGGAGAACCGGGGAGCTGTTTTTT.

The chain recombines TRBV6-6 with TRBJ1-3, with D maybe TRBD1 (5 bases). This CDR3 is built from 15 residues. Germline loops: CDR1 MNHNY, CDR2 SVGAGI (reference sequence). CDR3 nucleotides: TGTGGTGTGGCGGGGACCGGATTCCCTTTGAACACCATATATTTT. Its protein is CGVAGTGFPLNTIYF.

This CDR3 is CASISPHQGGTQYF. CDR3 DNA: TGCGCCAGCATTTCCCCCCACCAGGGGGGGACCCAGTACTTC. The J gene is TRBJ2-5, the V gene TRBV10-2, with D perhaps TRBD1 (7 bases). CDR3 size: 14 residues. V was cut by 7 bases and J by 7 bases, with 19 bases left in between. Germline V gene data show CDR1 as WSHSY and CDR2 as SAAADI.

The genes are TRBV27 and TRBJ2-1; TRBD2 aligns across 10 bases. Looked up from germline, CDR1 is MNHEY and CDR2 is SMNVEV (reference sequence). The CDR3 totals 14 residues. After removal of 5 bases from V and 10 bases from J, the junction contained 8 bases not matched to a gene. The CDR3 loop is CASSRPGLALEQFF. Written as DNA, the CDR3 is TGTGCCAGCAGTAGGCCGGGACTAGCGCTCGAGCAGTTCTTC.